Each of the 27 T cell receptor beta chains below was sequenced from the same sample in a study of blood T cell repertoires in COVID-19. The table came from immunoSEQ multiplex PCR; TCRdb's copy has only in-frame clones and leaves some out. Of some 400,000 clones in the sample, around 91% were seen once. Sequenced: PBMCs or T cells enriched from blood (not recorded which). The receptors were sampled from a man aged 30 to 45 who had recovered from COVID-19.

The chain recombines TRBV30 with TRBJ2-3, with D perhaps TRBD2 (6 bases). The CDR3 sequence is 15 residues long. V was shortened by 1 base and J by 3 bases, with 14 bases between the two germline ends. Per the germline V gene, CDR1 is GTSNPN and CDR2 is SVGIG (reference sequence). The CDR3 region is CAWSEWDLSTDTQYF. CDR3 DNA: TGTGCCTGGAGTGAATGGGACTTGTCTACAGATACGCAGTATTTT.

CDR3 in amino acids: CASSLEWGQYTF. The DNA for the CDR3 is TGTGCCAGCAGTTTAGAGTGGGGACAGTACACCTTC. The rearrangement links TRBV28 to TRBJ1-2; 7 nucleotides align to TRBD1. The CDR3 covers 12 residues. Germline V lookup: CDR1 MDHEN, CDR2 SYDVKM. The J segment lost 11 bases and the V segment lost 2 bases, leaving 5 bases of the junction unmatched.

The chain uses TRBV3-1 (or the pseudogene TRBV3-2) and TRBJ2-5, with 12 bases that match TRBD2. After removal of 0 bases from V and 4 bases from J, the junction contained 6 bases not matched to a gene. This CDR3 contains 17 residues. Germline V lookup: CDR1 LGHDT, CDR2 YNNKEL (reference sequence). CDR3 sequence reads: CASSQDMRLAGVETQYF. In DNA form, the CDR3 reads TGTGCCAGCAGCCAAGATATGAGACTAGCGGGAGTAGAGACCCAGTACTTC.

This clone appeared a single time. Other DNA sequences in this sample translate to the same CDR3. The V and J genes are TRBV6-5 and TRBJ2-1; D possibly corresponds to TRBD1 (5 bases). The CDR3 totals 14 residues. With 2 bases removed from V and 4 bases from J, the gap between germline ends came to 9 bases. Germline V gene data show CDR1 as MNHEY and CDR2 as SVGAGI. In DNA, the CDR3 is TGTGCCAGCAGTTACAGCACAGGTTACAATGAGCAGTTCTTC. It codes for CASSYSTGYNEQFF.

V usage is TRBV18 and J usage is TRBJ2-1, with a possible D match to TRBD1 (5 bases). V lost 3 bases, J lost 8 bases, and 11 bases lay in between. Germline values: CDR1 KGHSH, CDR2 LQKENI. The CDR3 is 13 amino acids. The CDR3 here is CASSPNWGDEQFF. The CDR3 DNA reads TGTGCCAGCTCACCGAACTGGGGCGATGAGCAGTTCTTC.

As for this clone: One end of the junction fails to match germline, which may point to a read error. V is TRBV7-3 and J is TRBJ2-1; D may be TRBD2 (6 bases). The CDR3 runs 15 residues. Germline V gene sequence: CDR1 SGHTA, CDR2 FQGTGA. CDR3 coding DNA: TGTGCCAGCAGCTTCATAGGGGACTCCTTCAATGAGCAGTTCTTC. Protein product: CASSFIGDSFNEQFF.

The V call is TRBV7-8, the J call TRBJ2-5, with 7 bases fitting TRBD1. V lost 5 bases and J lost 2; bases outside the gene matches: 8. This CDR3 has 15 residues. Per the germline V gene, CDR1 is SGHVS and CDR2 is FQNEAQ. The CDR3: CASSRGDRFQETQYF. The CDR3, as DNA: TGTGCCAGCAGCAGAGGGGACAGATTTCAAGAGACCCAGTACTTC.

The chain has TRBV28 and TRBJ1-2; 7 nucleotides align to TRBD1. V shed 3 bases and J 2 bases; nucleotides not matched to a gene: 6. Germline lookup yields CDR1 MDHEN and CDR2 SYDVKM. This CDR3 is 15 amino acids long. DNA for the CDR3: TGTGCCAGCAGTTTTACAGGGGTCAAGAACTATGGCTACACCTTC. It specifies CASSFTGVKNYGYTF.

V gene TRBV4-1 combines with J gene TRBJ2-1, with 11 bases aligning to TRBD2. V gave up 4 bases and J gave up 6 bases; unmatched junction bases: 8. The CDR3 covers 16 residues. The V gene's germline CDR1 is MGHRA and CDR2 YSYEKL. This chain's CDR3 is CASSLTSGSFINEQFF. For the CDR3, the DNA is TGCGCCAGCAGCCTAACTAGCGGGAGCTTCATCAATGAGCAGTTCTTC.

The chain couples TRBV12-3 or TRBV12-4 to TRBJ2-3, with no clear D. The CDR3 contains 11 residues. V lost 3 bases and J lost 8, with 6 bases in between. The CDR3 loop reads CASSFLSTQYF. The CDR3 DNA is TGTGCCAGCAGTTTTCTTAGTACGCAGTATTTT.

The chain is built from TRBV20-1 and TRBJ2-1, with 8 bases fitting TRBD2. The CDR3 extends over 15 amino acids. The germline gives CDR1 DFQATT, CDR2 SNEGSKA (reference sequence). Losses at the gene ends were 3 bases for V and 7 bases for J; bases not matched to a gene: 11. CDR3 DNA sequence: TGCAGTGCTAGTAGGCCTAGCGGGCTGGGGAATGAGCAGTTCTTC. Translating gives CSASRPSGLGNEQFF.

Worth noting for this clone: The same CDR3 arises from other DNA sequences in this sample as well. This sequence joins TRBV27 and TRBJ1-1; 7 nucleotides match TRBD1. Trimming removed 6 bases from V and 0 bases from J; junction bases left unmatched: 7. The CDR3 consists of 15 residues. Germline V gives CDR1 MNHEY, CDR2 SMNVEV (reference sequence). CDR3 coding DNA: TGTGCCAGCAGCTCTCGACAGGGATTGAACACTGAAGCTTTCTTT. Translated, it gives CASSSRQGLNTEAFF.

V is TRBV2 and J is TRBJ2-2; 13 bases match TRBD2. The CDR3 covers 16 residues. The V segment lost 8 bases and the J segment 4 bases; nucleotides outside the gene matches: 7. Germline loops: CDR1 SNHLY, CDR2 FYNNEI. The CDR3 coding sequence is TGTGCCAGCGGAGGGACTAGCGGGGCGCTCACCGGGGAGCTGTTTTTT. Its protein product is CASGGTSGALTGELFF.

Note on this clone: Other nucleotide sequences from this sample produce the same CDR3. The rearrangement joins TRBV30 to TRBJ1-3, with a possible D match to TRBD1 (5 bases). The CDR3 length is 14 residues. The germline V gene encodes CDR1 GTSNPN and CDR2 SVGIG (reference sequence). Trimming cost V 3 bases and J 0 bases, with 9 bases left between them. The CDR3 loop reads CAWRGQGSGNTIYF. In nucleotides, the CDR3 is TGTGCCTGGAGAGGCCAGGGCTCTGGAAACACCATATATTTT.

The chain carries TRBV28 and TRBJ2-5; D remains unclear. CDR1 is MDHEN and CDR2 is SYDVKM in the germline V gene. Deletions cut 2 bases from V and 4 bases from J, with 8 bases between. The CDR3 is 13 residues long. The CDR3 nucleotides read TGTGCCAGCAGTTTAGGTTCACTAGAGACCCAGTACTTC. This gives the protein CASSLGSLETQYF.

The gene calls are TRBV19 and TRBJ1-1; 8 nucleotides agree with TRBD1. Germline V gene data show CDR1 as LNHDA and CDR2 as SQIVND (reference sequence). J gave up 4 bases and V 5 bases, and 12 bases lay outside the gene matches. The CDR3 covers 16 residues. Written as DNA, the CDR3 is TGTGCCAGTAGTGAAAGATTGGGACAGGTCGTCACTGAAGCTTTCTTT. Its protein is CASSERLGQVVTEAFF.

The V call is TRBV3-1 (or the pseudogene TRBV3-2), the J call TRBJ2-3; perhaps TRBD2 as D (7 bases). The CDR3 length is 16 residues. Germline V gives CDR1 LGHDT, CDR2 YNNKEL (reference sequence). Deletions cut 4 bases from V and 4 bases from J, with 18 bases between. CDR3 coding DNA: TGTGCCAGCAGCCGCGCCCGGGGGGCGCCCGCAGATACGCAGTATTTT. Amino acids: CASSRARGAPADTQYF.

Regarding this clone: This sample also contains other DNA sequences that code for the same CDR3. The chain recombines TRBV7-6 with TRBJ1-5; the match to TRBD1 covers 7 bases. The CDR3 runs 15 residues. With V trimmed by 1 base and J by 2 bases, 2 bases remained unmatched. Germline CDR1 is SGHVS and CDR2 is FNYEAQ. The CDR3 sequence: CASSLGTGGNQPQHF. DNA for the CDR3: TGTGCCAGCAGCTTAGGAACAGGGGGCAATCAGCCCCAGCATTTT.

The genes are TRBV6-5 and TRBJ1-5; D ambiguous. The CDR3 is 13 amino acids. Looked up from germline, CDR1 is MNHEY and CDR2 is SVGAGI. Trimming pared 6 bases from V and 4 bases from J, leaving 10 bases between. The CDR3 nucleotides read TGTGCCAGCAGCCGGTCGCATAATCAGCCCCAGCATTTT. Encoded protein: CASSRSHNQPQHF.

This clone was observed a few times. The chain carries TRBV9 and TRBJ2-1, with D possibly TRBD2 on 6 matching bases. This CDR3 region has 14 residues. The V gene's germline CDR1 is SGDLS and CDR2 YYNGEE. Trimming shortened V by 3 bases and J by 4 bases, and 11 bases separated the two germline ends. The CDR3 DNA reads TGTGCCAGCAGCGAGAGGGGACTGTACAATGAGCAGTTCTTC. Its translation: CASSERGLYNEQFF.

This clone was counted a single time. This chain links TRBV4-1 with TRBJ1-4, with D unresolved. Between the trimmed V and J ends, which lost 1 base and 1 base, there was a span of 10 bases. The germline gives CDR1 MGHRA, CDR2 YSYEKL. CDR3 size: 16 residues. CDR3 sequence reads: CASSQVQLLTNEKLFF. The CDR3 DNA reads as TGCGCCAGCAGCCAAGTACAGCTACTAACTAATGAAAAACTGTTTTTT.

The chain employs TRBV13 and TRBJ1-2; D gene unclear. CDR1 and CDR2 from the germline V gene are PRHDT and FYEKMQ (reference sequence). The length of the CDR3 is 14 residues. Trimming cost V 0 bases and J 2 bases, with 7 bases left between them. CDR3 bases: TGTGCCAGCAGCTTAGGCCGGCGGAACTATGGCTACACCTTC. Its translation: CASSLGRRNYGYTF.

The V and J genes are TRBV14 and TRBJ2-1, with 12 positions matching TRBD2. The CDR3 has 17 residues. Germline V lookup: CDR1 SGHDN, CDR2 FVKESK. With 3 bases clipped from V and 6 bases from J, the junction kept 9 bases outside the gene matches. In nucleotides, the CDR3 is TGTGCCAGCAGCCAGTCTAGCGGGAGGGCCTGGGGCAATGAGCAGTTCTTC. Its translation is CASSQSSGRAWGNEQFF.

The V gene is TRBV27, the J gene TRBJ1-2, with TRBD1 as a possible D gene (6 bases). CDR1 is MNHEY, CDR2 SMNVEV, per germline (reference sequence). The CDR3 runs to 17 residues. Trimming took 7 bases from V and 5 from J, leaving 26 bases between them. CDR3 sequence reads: CASKTGGAPGSPYGYTF. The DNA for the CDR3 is TGTGCCAGCAAAACCGGGGGGGCACCTGGCAGTCCTTATGGCTACACCTTC.

The CDR3 reads CASRPRQGGEQFF. The CDR3, as DNA: TGCGCCAGCAGACCCCGACAGGGAGGTGAGCAGTTCTTC. The chain is built from TRBV10-1 and TRBJ2-1; perhaps TRBD1 as D (7 bases). In germline, CDR1 is WNHNN, CDR2 SYGVQD (reference sequence). V gave up 6 bases and J gave up 9 bases, with 15 bases separating them. This CDR3 contains 13 residues.

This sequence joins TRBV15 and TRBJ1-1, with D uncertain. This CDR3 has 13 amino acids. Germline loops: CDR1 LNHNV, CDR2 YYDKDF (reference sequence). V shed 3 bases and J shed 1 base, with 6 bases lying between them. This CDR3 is CATSSDKNTEAFF. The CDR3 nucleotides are TGTGCCACCAGCAGTGACAAGAACACTGAAGCTTTCTTT. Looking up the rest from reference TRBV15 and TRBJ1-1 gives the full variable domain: DAMVIQNPRYQVTQFGKPVTLSCSQTLNHNVMYWYQQKSSQAPKLLFHYYDKDFNNEADTPDNFQSRRPNTSFCFLDIRSPGLGDTAMYLCATSSDKNTEAFFGQGTRLTVV.

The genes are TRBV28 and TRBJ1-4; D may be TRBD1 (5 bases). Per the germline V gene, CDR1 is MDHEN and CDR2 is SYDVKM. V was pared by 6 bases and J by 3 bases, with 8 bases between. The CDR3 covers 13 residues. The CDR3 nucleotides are TGTGCCAGCAGAGGGGCGGCTAATGAAAAACTGTTTTTT. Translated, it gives CASRGAANEKLFF.